The clone carrying this T cell receptor beta chain has a handful of counts. What it recognizes is unknown. Authors' processing steps: A distant-metastasis classifier for papillary thyroid cancer was built using CDR3 differences across clinicopathological groups. Using MiXCR, TCRdb reanalyzed the PCR reads. The V and J calls were determined by TCRdb, not by the authors. The table shows 25,000 to 35,000 clones, with approximately 31% occurring only once. There are 11 residues in the CDR3. V was shortened by 4 bases and J by 10 bases, with 8 bases between the two germline ends. Germline V gives CDR1 MRHNA, CDR2 SNTAGT. Each patient came to thyroid surgery without any prior treatment (of any kind). The data were obtained in a study of metastatic and nonmetastatic thyroid tumors. As for the study in general: Comparative analysis of repertoires was undertaken across blood and tumor or nodule tissue obtained from malignant and benign thyroid patients.

The study's findings and limits: For both blood and tumor, malignant thyroid tumors reportedly showed significantly higher TCR beta diversity than benign nodules did.

Sequencing was performed on blood. This receptor was identified in a female donor with papillary thyroid cancer or a benign thyroid nodule (not recorded which). Some clones in this sample may be carry-over from other donors' samples. J is TRBJ2-1 and V is TRBV6-4; D possibly uses TRBD1 or TRBD2 (5 bases each). CDR3 residues: CASSAGTEQFF. In nucleotides, the CDR3 is TGTGCCAGCAGTGCCGGGACGGAGCAGTTCTTC.